Presented here are 14 T cell receptor beta chains from one specimen sequenced in a study of cytomegalovirus exposure and HLA in healthy donors. With 60 Vbeta and 13 Jbeta primers, the PCR was carried out. The method was immunoSEQ multiplex PCR; TCRdb's version includes in-frame clones alone and lacks a portion of them. This sample has around 63,000 clones, with 65% to 80% found just once. What was sequenced was PBMCs. These receptors all stem from a woman aged 30 to 39 in good health and CMV-seronegative.

The J gene is TRBJ2-5, the V gene TRBV7-2; D possibly corresponds to TRBD1 (6 bases). In germline, CDR1 is SGHTA, CDR2 FQGNSA. Deletions cut 1 base from V and 1 base from J, with 13 bases between. The CDR3 has 16 amino acids. As DNA, the CDR3 is TGTGCCAGCAGCTTAGTTATCAGGGGCCCCCAAGAGACCCAGTACTTC. It translates to CASSLVIRGPQETQYF.

V and J are TRBV6-5 and TRBJ1-6, with D maybe TRBD1 (6 bases). Per the germline V gene, CDR1 is MNHEY and CDR2 is SVGAGI. The CDR3 runs to 15 residues. Trimming stripped 6 bases from V and 5 bases from J, with 14 bases between. The CDR3 coding sequence is TGTGCCAGCAGGACACCGGGACAAAATAATTCACCCCTCCACTTT. Amino acid sequence: CASRTPGQNNSPLHF.

The chain uses TRBV28 and TRBJ2-1, with 9 bases lining up with TRBD2. Germline V CDR1 and CDR2: MDHEN, SYDVKM. The CDR3 loop spans 15 amino acids. The junction had 3 bases not matched to a gene; V was cut back by 2 bases and J by 4 bases. CDR3 sequence (DNA): TGTGCCAGCAGTTTAGCTAGCGGGACATACAATGAGCAGTTCTTC. Translation: CASSLASGTYNEQFF.

The gene calls are TRBV9 and TRBJ2-3, with 8 bases matching TRBD2. CDR1 is SGDLS, CDR2 YYNGEE, per germline. The junction had 10 bases not matched to a gene; V was cut back by 4 bases and J by 3 bases. The CDR3 is 16 residues long. CDR3: CASSTRPGGSTDTQYF. In nucleotides, the CDR3 is TGTGCCAGCAGCACAAGACCGGGGGGGTCAACAGATACGCAGTATTTT.

V usage is TRBV5-5 and J usage is TRBJ2-7, with D tentatively TRBD1 (6 bases). This CDR3 contains 17 residues. Germline CDR1 reads SGHKS; CDR2 reads YYEKEE (reference sequence). The V and J ends lost 0 bases and 2 bases respectively, with 18 bases between them. The CDR3 region has the DNA TGTGCCAGCAGCTTGGTGGTCGGACAGTACAGCCCCTACGAGCAGTACGTC. Translation gives CASSLVVGQYSPYEQYV.

This chain links TRBV2 with TRBJ1-5; no clear D. V lost 2 bases and J 11 bases, leaving 16 bases between the germline ends. The CDR3 has 14 residues. Germline V gives CDR1 SNHLY, CDR2 FYNNEI. The CDR3 DNA sequence: TGTGCCAGCAGTGAAAAAACGACGGGTAGTACCCAGCATTTT. Its translation: CASSEKTTGSTQHF.

The J gene is TRBJ2-7, the V gene TRBV28, with D maybe TRBD1 (6 bases). CDR1 and CDR2 from the germline V gene are MDHEN and SYDVKM. Deletions cut 6 bases from V and 6 bases from J, with 12 bases between. CDR3 length: 12 residues. The CDR3, as DNA: TGTGCCAGCAGCCTACAGGGTGGCGAGCAGTACTTC. Amino acids: CASSLQGGEQYF.

The chain is built from TRBV28 and TRBJ1-3; TRBD1 agrees at 7 bases. The J segment lost 0 bases and the V segment lost 6 bases, leaving 5 bases of the junction unmatched. CDR3 size: 15 residues. Germline values: CDR1 MDHEN, CDR2 SYDVKM. Here the CDR3 reads CASSTWDSSGNTIYF. The CDR3 nucleotides are TGTGCCAGCAGCACCTGGGACAGCTCTGGAAACACCATATATTTT.

The chain carries TRBV30 and TRBJ1-6; no clear D gene. Looked up from germline, CDR1 is GTSNPN and CDR2 is SVGIG (reference sequence). V dropped 4 bases and J dropped 0 bases, with 10 bases sitting between them. The CDR3 has 15 amino acids. CDR3 DNA: TGTGCCTGGACCCCCCCAGGCTCCTATAATTCACCCCTCCACTTT. This encodes CAWTPPGSYNSPLHF.

The chain recombines TRBV9 with TRBJ1-3, with D perhaps TRBD1 (5 bases). V was trimmed by 5 bases and J by 4 bases, leaving 13 bases between them. Germline CDR1 reads SGDLS; CDR2 reads YYNGEE. The CDR3 has 14 amino acids. The CDR3 DNA reads TGTGCCAGCAGGGGGGGAGTAGGAGGAAACACCATATATTTT. This codes for CASRGGVGGNTIYF. Drawing the rest from reference TRBV9 and TRBJ1-3, the complete variable domain is DSGVTQTPKHLITATGQRVTLRCSPRSGDLSVYWYQQSLDQGLQFLIQYYNGEERAKGNILERFSAQQFPDLHSELNLSSLELGDSALYFCASRGGVGGNTIYFGEGSWLTVV.

The CDR3 spells CASSLGLAYTQYF. DNA for the CDR3: TGTGCCAGCAGCTTAGGACTAGCCTATACGCAGTATTTT. J is TRBJ2-3 and V is TRBV7-9, with 7 bases that match TRBD2. The V segment lost 1 base and the J segment 7 bases; nucleotides outside the gene matches: 2. Germline V gene lookup returns CDR1 SEHNR and CDR2 FQNEAQ (reference sequence). The CDR3 is 13 residues long.

The chain joins TRBV19 to TRBJ1-1; a weak D match, TRBD1 (5 bases). The germline CDR1 and CDR2 sequences are LNHDA and SQIVND (reference sequence). V was clipped by 6 bases and J by 4 bases, with 18 bases between them. This CDR3 is 15 amino acids long. CDR3 bases: TGTGCCAGTAGCCGAGCTCAGGGTTGGGCCACTGAAGCTTTCTTT. Protein: CASSRAQGWATEAFF.

The genes are TRBV19 and TRBJ1-5; maybe TRBD1 (6 bases). The CDR3 is 14 amino acids. Germline V gene data show CDR1 as LNHDA and CDR2 as SQIVND (reference sequence). V was clipped by 7 bases and J by 0 bases, with 10 bases between them. CDR3 coding DNA: TGTGCCAGTATAGGGGGATATAGCAATCAGCCCCAGCATTTT. Protein sequence: CASIGGYSNQPQHF. Combining the CDR3 with reference TRBV19 and TRBJ1-5 gives the whole variable domain DGGITQSPKYLFRKEGQNVTLSCEQNLNHDAMYWYRQDPGQGLRLIYYSQIVNDFQKGDIAEGYSVSREKKESFPLTVTSAQKNPTAFYLCASIGGYSNQPQHFGDGTRLSIL.

V is TRBV11-2 and J is TRBJ2-7, with D perhaps TRBD1 (6 bases). The CDR3 sequence is 15 residues long. The germline gives CDR1 SGHAT, CDR2 FQNNGV. V lost 5 bases to trimming and J lost 2 bases, with 16 bases between them. CDR3 sequence reads: CASSPLRQGTYEQYF. The CDR3 DNA reads as TGTGCCAGCAGCCCGTTAAGGCAGGGGACCTACGAGCAGTACTTC.